This passage covers 8 T cell receptor beta chains from one sample sequenced in a study of response to subunit inactivated influenza vaccine. TCRdb analysed the RT-PCR reads with MiXCR anew, one entry per CDR3 protein. The table records approximately 530,000 distinct CDR3 sequences, 7.5% to 8.5% of them present only once. The input for sequencing was PBMCs from blood, taken around 25 months after vaccination. Receptor source: a man between 50 and 69 years old who received an inactivated influenza vaccine.

A few counts support this clonotype. The CDR3 DNA is TGCAGTGCTGTTACAGGGGGCGCGTCTGGGGCCAACGTCCTGACTTTC. It is translated as CSAVTGGASGANVLTF. This chain connects TRBV20-1 to TRBJ2-6; 9 bases match TRBD1. The germline V gene encodes CDR1 DFQATT and CDR2 SNEGSKA (reference sequence). Trimming cost V 5 bases and J 1 base; bases outside gene matches: 6. The length of the CDR3 is 16 residues.

The genes are TRBV30 and TRBJ2-3, with D possibly TRBD2 on 5 matching bases. Trimming took off 3 bases at V and 1 base at J, with 8 bases between the two ends. Germline CDR1 and CDR2: GTSNPN and SVGIG (reference sequence). CDR3 size: 13 residues. The CDR3 bases are TGTGCCTGGAGCCTAGCTGGCACAGATACGCAGTATTTT. Translation: CAWSLAGTDTQYF.

This clonotype showed up just a few times. The chain has TRBV2 and TRBJ1-5, with 11 bases that match TRBD1. Germline V gene lookup returns CDR1 SNHLY and CDR2 FYNNEI. This CDR3 contains 18 residues. J gave up 4 bases and V 3 bases, and 11 bases lay outside the gene matches. The CDR3 coding sequence is TGTGCCAGCAGTGAGTCGGGACAGGGGGGAAGCCGTAATCAGCCCCAGCATTTT. Its protein product is CASSESGQGGSRNQPQHF.

The chain joins TRBV29-1 to TRBJ2-5; the D gene is possibly TRBD2 (6 bases). The germline gives CDR1 SQVTM, CDR2 ANQGSEA. This CDR3 has 12 residues. The germline V and J ends were trimmed by 5 bases and 5 bases, with 12 bases remaining between them. CDR3 coding DNA: TGCAGCGTTCAACTAGCATGGGAGACCCAGTACTTC. The encoded protein is CSVQLAWETQYF.

This clonotype was seen many times. This chain links TRBV7-2 with TRBJ2-1; 10 positions agree with TRBD1. CDR1 and CDR2 (germline): SGHTA, FQGNSA. J was trimmed by 9 bases and V by 2 bases; bases with no gene match: 10. This CDR3 contains 16 residues. CDR3 coding DNA: TGTGCCAGCAGCTTAACGGGGACAGGGGTTTCTGGTGAGCAGTTCTTC. Translating gives CASSLTGTGVSGEQFF.

The chain links TRBV5-1 to TRBJ2-3; D may be TRBD2 (7 bases). Germline assignment: CDR1 SGHRS and CDR2 YFSETQ. Trimming cost V 1 base and J 3 bases, with 15 bases left between them. The CDR3 has 16 amino acids. CDR3 sequence reads: CASSLSGKGGTDTQYF. The CDR3, as DNA: TGCGCCAGCAGCTTGTCGGGGAAGGGGGGGACAGATACGCAGTATTTT.

Many counts were recorded for this clonotype. The chain recombines TRBV7-2 with TRBJ1-4; 10 bases map to TRBD1. Per germline, CDR1 SGHTA and CDR2 FQGNSA. J gave up 4 bases and V 5 bases, and 1 base lay outside the gene matches. The CDR3 spans 14 residues. CDR3 sequence: CASSGTGVNEKLFF. DNA of the CDR3: TGTGCCAGCAGCGGGACAGGGGTTAATGAAAAACTGTTTTTT.

This clonotype was observed a single time. V is TRBV7-9 and J is TRBJ2-7, with D perhaps matching TRBD2 (5 bases). Germline V gene sequence: CDR1 SEHNR, CDR2 FQNEAQ (reference sequence). V was shortened by 2 bases and J by 4 bases, with 12 bases between the two germline ends. CDR3 size: 14 residues. CDR3 in amino acids: CASSLQSGGYEQYF. CDR3 bases: TGTGCCAGCAGCTTACAATCGGGCGGGTACGAGCAGTACTTC.